This T cell receptor (beta chain) stems from a study of T cell responses to AZD1222 COVID-19 vaccine. Broader study findings: At baseline, just 5 or 6 AZD1222 recipients tested seropositive. Mostly white British, mostly female donors; authors suggested clonal diversity may be underestimated.

The data were produced by immunoSEQ multiplex PCR, yet TCRdb's version contains in-frame clones alone and is incomplete. This table has roughly 130,000 clones, 92% appearing once. The V end lost 0 bases, the J end lost 9 bases, and 10 bases lay between the germline ends. Germline CDR1 SGDLS, CDR2 YYNGEE. The CDR3 contains 14 residues. About this clone itself: Its antigen is unidentified.

The rearrangement links TRBV9 to TRBJ1-6, with TRBD1 as a possible D gene (5 bases). Sequencing was performed on peripheral blood, taken 28 days after the second AZD1222 dose. The receptor was derived from an adult who received the AZD1222 COVID-19 vaccine. The DNA of the CDR3 is TGTGCCAGCAGCGTAGGCAGGGATAGTTCACCCCTCCACTTT. As protein: CASSVGRDSSPLHF.